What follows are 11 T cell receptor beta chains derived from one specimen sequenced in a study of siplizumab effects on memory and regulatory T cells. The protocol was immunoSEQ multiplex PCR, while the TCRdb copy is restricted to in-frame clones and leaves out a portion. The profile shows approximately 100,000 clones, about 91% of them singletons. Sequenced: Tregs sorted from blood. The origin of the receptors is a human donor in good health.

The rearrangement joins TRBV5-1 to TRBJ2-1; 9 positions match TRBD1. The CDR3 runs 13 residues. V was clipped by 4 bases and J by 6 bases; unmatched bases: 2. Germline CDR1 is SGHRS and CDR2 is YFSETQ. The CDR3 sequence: CASSKDRGNEQFF. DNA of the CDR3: TGCGCCAGCAGCAAGGACAGGGGCAATGAGCAGTTCTTC.

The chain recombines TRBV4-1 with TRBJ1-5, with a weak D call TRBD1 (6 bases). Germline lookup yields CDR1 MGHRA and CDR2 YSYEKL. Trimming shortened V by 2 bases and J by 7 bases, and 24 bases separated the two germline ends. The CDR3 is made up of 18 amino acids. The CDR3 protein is CASSQTQEVRDTKQPQHF. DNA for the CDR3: TGCGCCAGCAGCCAAACCCAGGAGGTACGGGACACCAAGCAGCCCCAGCATTTT.

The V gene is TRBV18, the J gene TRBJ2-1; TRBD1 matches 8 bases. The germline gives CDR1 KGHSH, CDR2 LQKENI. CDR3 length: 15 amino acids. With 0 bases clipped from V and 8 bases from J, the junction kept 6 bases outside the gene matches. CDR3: CASSPPAGQGDEQFF. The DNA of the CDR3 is TGTGCCAGCTCACCACCGGCCGGACAGGGCGATGAGCAGTTCTTC.

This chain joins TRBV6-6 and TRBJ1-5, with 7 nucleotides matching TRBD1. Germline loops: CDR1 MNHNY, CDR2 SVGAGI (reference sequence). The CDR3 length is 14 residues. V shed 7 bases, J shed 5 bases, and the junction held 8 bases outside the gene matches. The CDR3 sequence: CASKGRGSDQPQHF. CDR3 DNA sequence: TGTGCCAGCAAGGGCAGGGGGTCAGATCAGCCCCAGCATTTT.

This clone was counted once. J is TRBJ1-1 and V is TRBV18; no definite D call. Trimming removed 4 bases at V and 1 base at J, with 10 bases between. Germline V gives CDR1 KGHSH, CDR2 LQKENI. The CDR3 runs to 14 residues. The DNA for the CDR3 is TGTGCCAGCTCACTCGTGGGAGGGAACACTGAAGCTTTCTTT. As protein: CASSLVGGNTEAFF.

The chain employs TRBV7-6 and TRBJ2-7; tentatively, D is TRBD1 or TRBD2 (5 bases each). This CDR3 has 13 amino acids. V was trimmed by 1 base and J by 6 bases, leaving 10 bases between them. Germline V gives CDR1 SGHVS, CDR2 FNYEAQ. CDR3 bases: TGTGCCAGCAGCTTAGATAGAGGGACCGAGCAGTACTTC. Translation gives CASSLDRGTEQYF.

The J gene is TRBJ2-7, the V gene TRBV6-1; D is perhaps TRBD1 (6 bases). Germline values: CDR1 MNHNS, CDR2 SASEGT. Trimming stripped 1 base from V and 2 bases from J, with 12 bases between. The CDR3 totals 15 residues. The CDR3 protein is CASSEGVGAAYEQYF. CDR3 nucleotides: TGTGCCAGCAGTGAAGGTGTGGGGGCAGCCTACGAGCAGTACTTC.

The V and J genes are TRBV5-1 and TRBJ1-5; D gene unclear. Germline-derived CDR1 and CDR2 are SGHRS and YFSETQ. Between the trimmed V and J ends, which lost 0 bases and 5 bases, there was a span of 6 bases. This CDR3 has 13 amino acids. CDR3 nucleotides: TGCGCCAGCAGCTTGGAAAGGGATCAGCCCCAGCATTTT. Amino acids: CASSLERDQPQHF.

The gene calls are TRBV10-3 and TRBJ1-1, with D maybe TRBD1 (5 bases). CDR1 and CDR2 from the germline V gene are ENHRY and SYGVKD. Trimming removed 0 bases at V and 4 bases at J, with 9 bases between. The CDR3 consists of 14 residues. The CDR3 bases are TGTGCCATCAGTGAGTCGAGTGGGGCCACTGAAGCTTTCTTT. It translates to CAISESSGATEAFF.

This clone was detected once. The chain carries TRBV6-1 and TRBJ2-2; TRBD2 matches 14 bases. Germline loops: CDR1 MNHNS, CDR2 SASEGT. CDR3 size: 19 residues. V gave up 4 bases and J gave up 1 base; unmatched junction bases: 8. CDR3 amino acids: CASSVTSGRASWNTGELFF. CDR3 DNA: TGTGCCAGCAGTGTGACTAGCGGGAGGGCGTCTTGGAACACCGGGGAGCTGTTTTTT.

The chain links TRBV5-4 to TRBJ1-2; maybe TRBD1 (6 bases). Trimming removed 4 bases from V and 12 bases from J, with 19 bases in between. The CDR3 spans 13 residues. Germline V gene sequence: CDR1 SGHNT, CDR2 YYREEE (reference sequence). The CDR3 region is CASSTGTRAGHTF. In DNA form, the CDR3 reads TGTGCCAGCAGCACCGGGACAAGGGCTGGGCACACCTTC.